This entry is about one T cell receptor beta chain. Its antigen is not known. The data were obtained in a study of cytomegalovirus exposure and HLA in healthy donors. Study results and limitations: As a later analysis revealed, most CMV-associated TCR beta chains appeared HLA-restricted. Later analysis demonstrated an association between a missense DCLRE1C variant and TCR beta V- and J-gene trimming.

PCR amplification relied on 60 Vbeta primers (plus 13 Jbeta primers). The method was immunoSEQ multiplex PCR; TCRdb's version includes in-frame clones alone and lacks a portion of them. The table shows under 150,000 clones, with 76% occurring only once. The V gene's germline CDR1 is SGHVS and CDR2 FNYEAQ. V was clipped by 1 base and J by 5 bases; unmatched bases: 8. The CDR3 is 15 residues long. Sequenced input: PBMCs. The receptor was derived from a man aged 18 to 29 in good health and CMV-seronegative. The rearrangement links TRBV7-6 to TRBJ2-7; 7 nucleotides agree with TRBD1. The CDR3 DNA is TGTGCCAGCAGCTTAGGACAGGGTGTGCTAAACGAGCAGTACTTC. This codes for CASSLGQGVLNEQYF.